The 22 T cell receptor beta chains given below trace back to one sample, sequenced in a study of beta chain features in type 1 diabetes. Sequenced material consisted of expressed TCRB transcripts (all of the isolated RNA was reverse transcribed). The method was immunoSEQ multiplex PCR; TCRdb's version includes in-frame clones alone and lacks a portion of them. Of about 900,000 clones listed, roughly 15% were seen once; the top ten hold 0.02% to 0.025%. Sequencing input: naive CD4+ T cells from blood. The receptors stem from a woman under 30 in good health.

The rearrangement links TRBV7-2 to TRBJ1-2; TRBD1 matches at 7 bases. The CDR3 sequence is 15 residues long. Germline CDR1 and CDR2: SGHTA and FQGNSA. Losses at the gene ends were 4 bases for V and 5 bases for J; bases not matched to a gene: 10. DNA for the CDR3: TGTGCCAGCAGCTCCCTTCCAGGGGGGAGTTATGGCTACACCTTC. As protein: CASSSLPGGSYGYTF. Full variable domain (rest looked up from reference TRBV7-2 and TRBJ1-2): GAGVSQSPSNKVTEKGKDVELRCDPISGHTALYWYRQSLGQGLEFLIYFQGNSAPDKSGLPSDRFSAERTGGSVSTLTIQRTQQEDSAVYLCASSSLPGGSYGYTFGSGTRLTVV.

This clone was picked up a small number of times. The J gene is TRBJ2-1, the V gene TRBV5-1; D could derive from TRBD1 or TRBD2 (6 bases each). V was trimmed by 2 bases and J by 1 base, leaving 10 bases between them. The CDR3 spans 15 residues. Germline V gene lookup returns CDR1 SGHRS and CDR2 YFSETQ. The CDR3 protein is CASSFRGESYNEQFF. The CDR3 nucleotides read TGCGCCAGCAGCTTTAGGGGGGAGTCCTACAATGAGCAGTTCTTC.

This clone was counted a few times. The chain links TRBV18 to TRBJ1-4; 8 bases are a match to TRBD1. CDR1 and CDR2 (germline): KGHSH, LQKENI. The CDR3 has 15 amino acids. Unmatched junction bases numbered 4, after V lost 4 bases and J lost 3 bases. The CDR3 loop is CASSLDREPNEKLFF. For the CDR3, the DNA is TGTGCCAGCTCACTGGACAGGGAACCTAATGAAAAACTGTTTTTT.

This clone was recorded a few times. The V call is TRBV29-1, the J call TRBJ2-2; D is unclear. This CDR3 is 12 amino acids long. V lost 8 bases to trimming and J lost 1 base, with 8 bases between them. In germline, CDR1 is SQVTM, CDR2 ANQGSEA. CDR3 nucleotide sequence: TGCAGCTACTGGGGGAACACCGGGGAGCTGTTTTTT. It codes for CSYWGNTGELFF.

The chain couples TRBV28 to TRBJ2-5; D might be TRBD2 (6 bases). V was cut by 6 bases and J by 5 bases, with 13 bases left in between. CDR1 and CDR2 (germline): MDHEN, SYDVKM. The CDR3 loop spans 13 amino acids. The CDR3 bases are TGTGCCAGCAGCCCCGGCGGGGTTGAGACCCAGTACTTC. Its protein product is CASSPGGVETQYF.

Here the CDR3 reads CASSQWGGVGRRSSYEQYF. The DNA of the CDR3 is TGCGCCAGCAGTCAATGGGGTGGAGTCGGCCGAAGGAGCTCCTACGAGCAGTACTTC. The J gene is TRBJ2-7, the V gene TRBV23-1; D not certain. TRBV23-1 is marked as an open reading frame, function uncertain. Trimming removed 1 base at V and 0 bases at J, with 22 bases between. The CDR3 extends over 19 amino acids.

This clone was seen more than once but under ten times. The chain combines TRBV19 with TRBJ2-6, with 11 bases lining up with TRBD2. The CDR3 has 16 amino acids. The germline V gene encodes CDR1 LNHDA and CDR2 SQIVND (reference sequence). Trimming removed 7 bases from V and 2 bases from J; junction bases left unmatched: 4. CDR3 protein: CASNLAGGAGANVLTF. The CDR3 DNA is TGTGCCAGTAATCTAGCGGGAGGAGCTGGGGCCAACGTCCTGACTTTC.

This rearrangement joins TRBV28 to TRBJ2-1; D gene ambiguous. Trimming removed 2 bases from V and 0 bases from J, with 8 bases in between. This CDR3 is built from 15 residues. CDR1 and CDR2 from the germline V gene are MDHEN and SYDVKM. The CDR3 loop reads CASSLPGDSYNEQFF. DNA of the CDR3: TGTGCCAGCAGTTTACCTGGAGACTCCTACAATGAGCAGTTCTTC.

This clone was observed a few times. The chain combines TRBV25-1 with TRBJ1-2, with 9 bases fitting TRBD1. Germline CDR1 reads MGHDK; CDR2 reads SYGVNS. The trim removed 2 bases at V and 6 bases at J, leaving 4 bases unmatched. This CDR3 contains 14 residues. CDR3 DNA sequence: TGTGCCAGCAGTGAAGGGGACAGGGCGCATGGCTACACCTTC. It yields the protein CASSEGDRAHGYTF.

The chain recombines TRBV6-6 with TRBJ2-5, with TRBD1 as a possible D gene (6 bases). Germline CDR1 reads MNHNY; CDR2 reads SVGAGI (reference sequence). Deletions cut 0 bases from V and 5 bases from J, with 10 bases between. CDR3 length: 14 residues. CDR3 region: CASSYSHRDETQYF. The CDR3 coding sequence is TGTGCCAGCAGTTACTCCCACAGGGATGAGACCCAGTACTTC.

This clone was detected only a few times. The rearrangement uses TRBV7-2 and TRBJ2-3, with D possibly matching TRBD2 (7 bases). CDR3 length: 14 residues. Germline-derived CDR1 and CDR2 are SGHTA and FQGNSA. With 8 bases removed from V and 4 bases from J, the gap between germline ends came to 16 bases. CDR3 coding DNA: TGTGCCAGCTGTAGGGGGAGGGGAGCAGATACGCAGTATTTT. It specifies CASCRGRGADTQYF.

The chain recombines TRBV5-1 with TRBJ2-7; a possible D gene is TRBD1 (6 bases). V lost 3 bases, J lost 0 bases, and 16 bases lay in between. Germline CDR1 reads SGHRS; CDR2 reads YFSETQ. The CDR3 spans 16 residues. CDR3 DNA: TGCGCCAGCAGCTCAGACCTACAGGGCATCTCCTACGAGCAGTACTTC. Translation: CASSSDLQGISYEQYF.

This clone was recorded a few times. The rearrangement uses TRBV27 and TRBJ2-5; D ambiguous. V was cut by 8 bases and J by 3 bases, with 7 bases left in between. The length of the CDR3 is 11 residues. Germline CDR1 is MNHEY and CDR2 is SMNVEV (reference sequence). The CDR3 reads CASYQEETQYF. In DNA form, the CDR3 reads TGTGCCAGCTATCAGGAAGAGACCCAGTACTTC.

This clone has only a few counts. This chain uses TRBV5-4 with TRBJ2-3; TRBD1 matches at 8 bases. The J segment lost 5 bases and the V segment lost 0 bases, leaving 5 bases of the junction unmatched. Germline V gene sequence: CDR1 SGHNT, CDR2 YYREEE (reference sequence). This CDR3 has 15 amino acids. CDR3 in amino acids: CASSLGQGALDTQYF. The DNA of the CDR3 is TGTGCCAGCAGCTTGGGGCAGGGGGCTTTAGATACGCAGTATTTT.

This clone has just a few counts. The chain has TRBV18 and TRBJ2-5; TRBD1 agrees at 7 bases. The CDR3 covers 15 residues. Per germline, CDR1 KGHSH and CDR2 LQKENI. J lost 4 bases, V lost 6 bases, and 11 bases had no gene match. The DNA for the CDR3 is TGTGCCAGCTCTCCAAACAGGGGAGTGGGAGAGACCCAGTACTTC. It is translated as CASSPNRGVGETQYF.

The table lists this clone with a few counts. V gene TRBV18 combines with J gene TRBJ2-1; 9 nucleotides agree with TRBD2. This CDR3 has 15 amino acids. Germline CDR1 and CDR2: KGHSH and LQKENI. The junction had 9 bases not matched to a gene; V was cut back by 5 bases and J by 7 bases. DNA for the CDR3: TGTGCCAGCTCAGCCCAGCGGGAGGTCGAGAATGAGCAGTTCTTC. Translation gives CASSAQREVENEQFF.

This clone turned up a few times. Other DNA sequences in this sample translate to the same CDR3. The chain links TRBV7-2 to TRBJ2-7; D gene uncertain. CDR3 length equals 14 residues. The ends were cut back, 3 bases at V and 0 bases at J, with 9 bases in the middle. Germline loops: CDR1 SGHTA, CDR2 FQGNSA. The CDR3 spells CASSLAGTSYEQYF. CDR3 DNA sequence: TGTGCCAGCAGCTTGGCCGGAACCTCCTACGAGCAGTACTTC.

V gene TRBV15 combines with J gene TRBJ1-4; TRBD1 aligns across 7 bases. The CDR3 extends over 15 amino acids. Trimming at V came to 6 bases and at J to 7 bases, leaving 11 bases not matched to a gene. Per the germline V gene, CDR1 is LNHNV and CDR2 is YYDKDF (reference sequence). CDR3 in DNA: TGTGCCACCAGGGCCTCAACAGGGGCCGGTGAAAAACTGTTTTTT. This translates into CATRASTGAGEKLFF.

The sample holds a few counts of this clone. Other DNA sequences in the same sample also yield this CDR3. CDR3 sequence: CASSSPTGELFF. As DNA, the CDR3 is TGTGCCAGCAGTTCCCCGACCGGGGAGCTGTTTTTT. V usage is TRBV6-5 and J usage is TRBJ2-2; D call uncertain. The CDR3 length is 12 residues. Germline V gives CDR1 MNHEY, CDR2 SVGAGI. Trimming left V 4 bases short and J 5 bases short, with 5 bases between.

Comments on this clone: The sample carries other DNA sequences with the same CDR3. The genes are TRBV20-1 and TRBJ1-1; tentative D call: TRBD1 (5 bases). The CDR3 is 11 residues long. Germline V gene data show CDR1 as DFQATT and CDR2 as SNEGSKA (reference sequence). V lost 6 bases and J 6 bases, leaving 11 bases between the germline ends. The CDR3 here is CSARGGSEAFF. The CDR3, as DNA: TGCAGTGCAAGGGGCGGGTCTGAAGCTTTCTTT.

This clone occurred a few times. The chain joins TRBV15 to TRBJ1-5; D unclear. V lost 0 bases and J 5 bases, leaving 5 bases between the germline ends. This CDR3 spans 13 amino acids. From germline, CDR1 is LNHNV and CDR2 YYDKDF (reference sequence). The CDR3 sequence is CATSRDPYQPQHF. DNA for the CDR3: TGTGCCACCAGCAGAGATCCGTATCAGCCCCAGCATTTT. Supplemented by reference TRBV15 and TRBJ1-5, the full variable domain reads DAMVIQNPRYQVTQFGKPVTLSCSQTLNHNVMYWYQQKSSQAPKLLFHYYDKDFNNEADTPDNFQSRRPNTSFCFLDIRSPGLGDTAMYLCATSRDPYQPQHFGDGTRLSIL.

This clone occurred a few times. The V and J genes are TRBV6-5 and TRBJ1-5; 7 bases map to TRBD1. V lost 7 bases to trimming and J lost 5 bases; unmatched junction nucleotides: 8. Per germline, CDR1 MNHEY and CDR2 SVGAGI. The CDR3 consists of 14 residues. The CDR3 DNA reads TGTGCCAGCAAAAAGACAGGGTTGTATCAGCCCCAGCATTTT. Translated: CASKKTGLYQPQHF.